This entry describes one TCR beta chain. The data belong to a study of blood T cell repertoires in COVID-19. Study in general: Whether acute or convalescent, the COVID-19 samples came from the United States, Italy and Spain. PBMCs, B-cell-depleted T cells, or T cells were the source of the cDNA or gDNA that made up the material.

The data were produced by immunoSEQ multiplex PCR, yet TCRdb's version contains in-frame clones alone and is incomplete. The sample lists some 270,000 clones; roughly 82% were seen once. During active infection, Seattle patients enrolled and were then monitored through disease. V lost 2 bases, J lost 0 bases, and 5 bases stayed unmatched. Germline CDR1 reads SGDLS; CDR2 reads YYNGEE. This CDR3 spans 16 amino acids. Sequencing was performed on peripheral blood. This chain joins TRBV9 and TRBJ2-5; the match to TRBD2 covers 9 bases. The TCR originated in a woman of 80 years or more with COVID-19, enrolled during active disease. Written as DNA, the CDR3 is TGTGCCAGCAGCGTGACGAGCGGGGGGAACCAAGAGACCCAGTACTTC. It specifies CASSVTSGGNQETQYF.